A single T cell receptor beta chain is shown here with its context. Its cognate antigen is unknown. Here immunoSEQ multiplex PCR was the method, and the copy in TCRdb shows in-frame clones only, minus some. This sample carries roughly 150,000 clones, 91% of them seen once, and the ten largest clones take around 1.2%. V shed 3 bases, J shed 2 bases, and the junction held 1 base outside the gene matches. CDR1 is LNHDA and CDR2 is SQIVND in the germline V gene (reference sequence). The CDR3 runs 14 residues. This sample is drawn from a study of T cell responses to AZD1222 COVID-19 vaccine. The study's findings and limits: Only six or seven AZD1222 recipients tested seropositive at baseline. Targets within unmutated variant regions were reportedly found for nearly half of spike-specific TCRs. Donors in the cohort were predominantly white British and more often female, and clonal diversity was possibly underestimated.

The rearrangement uses TRBV19 and TRBJ2-1, with 7 positions matching TRBD2. The sequence derives from an adult who received the AZD1222 COVID-19 vaccine. The specimen comprised peripheral blood, sampled 28 days after the second AZD1222 dose. CDR3: CASSILAAYNEQFF. DNA of the CDR3: TGTGCCAGTAGTATCCTAGCGGCCTACAATGAGCAGTTCTTC.